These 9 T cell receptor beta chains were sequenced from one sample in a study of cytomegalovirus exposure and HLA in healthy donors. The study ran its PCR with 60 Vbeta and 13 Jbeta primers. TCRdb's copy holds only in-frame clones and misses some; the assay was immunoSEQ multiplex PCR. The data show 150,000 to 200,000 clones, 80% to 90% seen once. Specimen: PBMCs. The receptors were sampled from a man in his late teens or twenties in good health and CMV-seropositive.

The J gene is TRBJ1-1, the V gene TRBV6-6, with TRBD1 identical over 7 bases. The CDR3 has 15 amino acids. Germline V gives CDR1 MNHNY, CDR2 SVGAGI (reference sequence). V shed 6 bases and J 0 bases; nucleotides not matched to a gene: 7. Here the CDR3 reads CASRPGQAMNTEAFF. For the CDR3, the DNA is TGTGCCAGCAGACCCGGACAGGCGATGAACACTGAAGCTTTCTTT.

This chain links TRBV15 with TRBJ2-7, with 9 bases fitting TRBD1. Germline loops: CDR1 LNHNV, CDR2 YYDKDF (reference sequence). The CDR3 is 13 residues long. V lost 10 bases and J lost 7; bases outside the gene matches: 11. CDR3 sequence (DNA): TGTGCCATCAGTACAGGGGGCGGACGAGAGCAGTACTTC. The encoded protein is CAISTGGGREQYF.

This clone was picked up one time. CDR3 amino acids: CASSLDGTGRSPLHF. CDR3 sequence (DNA): TGTGCCAGCAGCTTAGATGGGACAGGGCGATCACCCCTCCACTTT. V is TRBV7-9 and J is TRBJ1-6, with 9 positions matching TRBD1. The CDR3 spans 15 residues. Germline V CDR1 and CDR2: SEHNR, FQNEAQ (reference sequence). The J segment lost 10 bases and the V segment lost 1 base, leaving 5 bases of the junction unmatched.

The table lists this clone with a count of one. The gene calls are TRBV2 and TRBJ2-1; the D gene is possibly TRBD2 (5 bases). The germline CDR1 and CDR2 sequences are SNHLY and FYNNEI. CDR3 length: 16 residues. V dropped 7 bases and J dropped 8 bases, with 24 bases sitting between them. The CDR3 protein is CASTGGGMVRQHEQFF. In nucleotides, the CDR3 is TGTGCCAGCACCGGTGGAGGAATGGTTCGGCAGCATGAGCAGTTCTTC.

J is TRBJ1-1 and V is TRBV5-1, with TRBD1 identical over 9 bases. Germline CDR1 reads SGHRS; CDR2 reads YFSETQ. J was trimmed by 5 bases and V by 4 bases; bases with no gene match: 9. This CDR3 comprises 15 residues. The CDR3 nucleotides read TGCGCCAGCAGCCCAACCGGGACAGGGCTTACTGAAGCTTTCTTT. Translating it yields CASSPTGTGLTEAFF.

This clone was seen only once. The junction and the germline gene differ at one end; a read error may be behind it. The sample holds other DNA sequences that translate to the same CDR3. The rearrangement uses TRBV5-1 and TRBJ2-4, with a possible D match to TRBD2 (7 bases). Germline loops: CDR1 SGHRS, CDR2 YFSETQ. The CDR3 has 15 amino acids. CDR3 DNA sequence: TGCGCCAGCAGCTTTGGGGGGGCCGGCAAAAACAGTCAGTACTTC. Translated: CASSFGGAGKNSQYF.

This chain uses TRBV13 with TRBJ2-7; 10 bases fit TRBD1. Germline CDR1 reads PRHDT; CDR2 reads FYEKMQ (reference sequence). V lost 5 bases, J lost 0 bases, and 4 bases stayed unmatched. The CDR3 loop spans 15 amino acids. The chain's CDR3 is CASSPRDRGSYEQYF. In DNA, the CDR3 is TGTGCCAGCAGCCCTCGGGACAGGGGCTCCTACGAGCAGTACTTC.

In DNA, the CDR3 is TGTGCCAGCAGCCGTCAGACTAGCGGGGCAGATACGCAGTATTTT. Encoded protein: CASSRQTSGADTQYF. The chain recombines TRBV9 with TRBJ2-3; 11 bases line up with TRBD2. CDR1 and CDR2 from the germline V gene are SGDLS and YYNGEE. The CDR3 contains 15 residues. V gave up 4 bases and J gave up 4 bases; unmatched junction bases: 5.

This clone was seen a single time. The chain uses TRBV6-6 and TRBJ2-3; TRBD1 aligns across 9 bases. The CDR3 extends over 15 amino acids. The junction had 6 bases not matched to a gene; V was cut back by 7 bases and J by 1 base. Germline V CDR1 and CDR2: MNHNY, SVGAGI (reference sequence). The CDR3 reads CASKSTGGGTDTQYF. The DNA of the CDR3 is TGTGCCAGCAAATCGACAGGGGGGGGCACAGATACGCAGTATTTT.